This TCR beta chain was retrieved from a study of T cell repertoires in cytomegalovirus infection. TCRdb re-derived calls from the reads in MiXCR, one entry per CDR3 protein. The repertoire holds 630,000 or so distinct CDR3 sequences, approximately 24% seen once, with approximately 8.2% in the top ten. Germline lookup yields CDR1 MDHEN and CDR2 SYDVKM. V dropped 6 bases and J dropped 2; count of bases not matched to a gene: 12. This CDR3 has 16 residues. This clonotype was picked up a small number of times. This clonotype originated in a human donor in good health (CMV status not recorded). Some clones in this sample may be carry-over from other donors' samples. The chain links TRBV28 to TRBJ2-5, with 7 bases matching TRBD1. Sequenced sample: CD8+ T cells from PBMCs. DNA of the CDR3: TGTGCCAGCAGCGCGTTAGGGGGCCCGGATCAAGAGACCCAGTACTTC. Amino acid sequence: CASSALGGPDQETQYF.